What follows are 25 T cell receptor beta chains derived from one specimen sequenced in a study of low-dose radiotherapy and immunotherapy resistance in tumors. First-strand cDNA relied on TRAV- and TRBV-specific primers spanning alpha and beta chains. The PCR that amplified TCRs ran for 20 cycles, relying on a constant-region primer and a V-primer adapter. A single record per CDR3 protein comes from TCRdb applying MiXCR to the reads. The sample has 9,500 to 15,000 distinct CDR3 sequences, 76% seen once. These receptors were collected from a human donor with advanced metastatic prostate, ovarian, gallbladder or colorectal cancer (not recorded which). This table probably holds off-target reads from a library built for another chain.

The CDR3 bases are TGCGCCAGCAGCTTGGGGCGCGGCACCGGGGAGCTGTTTTTT. This encodes CASSLGRGTGELFF. The gene calls are TRBV5-1 and TRBJ2-2; D is unclear. V gave up 0 bases and J gave up 4 bases, with 7 bases separating them. Germline loops: CDR1 SGHRS, CDR2 YFSETQ. The CDR3 contains 14 residues.

V and J are TRBV7-2 and TRBJ2-1; a weak D match, TRBD1 (6 bases). Germline values: CDR1 SGHTA, CDR2 FQGNSA. Trimming stripped 1 base from V and 12 bases from J, with 13 bases between. The CDR3 loop spans 13 amino acids. CDR3 coding DNA: TGTGCCAGCAGCTTAGACAGGGTTGGGGGGCAGTTCTTC. It yields the protein CASSLDRVGGQFF.

V is TRBV14 and J is TRBJ2-3, with D perhaps matching TRBD1 (5 bases). The CDR3 is 13 amino acids. CDR1 is SGHDN and CDR2 is FVKESK in the germline V gene. V lost 4 bases and J 1 base, leaving 6 bases between the germline ends. The CDR3 bases are TGTGCCAGCAGCCTACAGGGCACAGATACGCAGTATTTT. It encodes CASSLQGTDTQYF.

The V gene is TRBV28, the J gene TRBJ2-1; the match to TRBD2 covers 10 bases. The ends lost 5 bases at V and 6 bases at J; junction bases unmatched: 10. In germline, CDR1 is MDHEN, CDR2 SYDVKM. The CDR3 extends over 16 amino acids. The CDR3 here is CASSQAPSGSVNEQFF. The CDR3 bases are TGTGCCAGCAGTCAGGCCCCTAGCGGGAGTGTCAATGAGCAGTTCTTC.

V is TRBV12-3 or TRBV12-4 and J is TRBJ2-5; D unresolved. V gave up 8 bases and J gave up 4 bases, with 14 bases separating them. The CDR3 runs to 13 residues. The CDR3 DNA sequence: TGTGCCAGCGGCCTGGGGTATAGAGAGACCCAGTACTTC. Translating it yields CASGLGYRETQYF.

The chain recombines TRBV7-2 with TRBJ1-2; D is uncertain. Germline CDR1 and CDR2: SGHTA and FQGNSA. There are 11 residues in the CDR3. With 7 bases removed from V and 8 bases from J, the gap between germline ends came to 11 bases. CDR3 DNA sequence: TGTGCCAGCACCTCCTCGTTCGGCTACACCTTC. Its translation: CASTSSFGYTF.

This chain uses TRBV5-5 with TRBJ2-5; 8 positions match TRBD2. Germline V gene lookup returns CDR1 SGHKS and CDR2 YYEKEE (reference sequence). CDR3 length: 15 amino acids. Unmatched junction bases numbered 7, after V lost 1 base and J lost 5 bases. This chain's CDR3 is CASSLIAGGRETQYF. CDR3 nucleotides: TGTGCCAGCAGCTTGATCGCGGGAGGACGTGAGACCCAGTACTTC.

The chain carries TRBV6-6 and TRBJ1-1; D call uncertain. This CDR3 is built from 13 residues. The germline gives CDR1 MNHNY, CDR2 SVGAGI (reference sequence). Trimming left V 5 bases short and J 0 bases short, with 7 bases between. The CDR3 loop is CASSGSMNTEAFF. CDR3 nucleotide sequence: TGTGCCAGCAGTGGGTCCATGAACACTGAAGCTTTCTTT.

This clonotype was counted a few times. The chain has TRBV26 and TRBJ2-1; no check of the table's D call, TRBD2, against the DNA was made. TRBV26 corresponds to a pseudogene. There are 15 residues in the CDR3. The CDR3: CASSSVTSPGTEQFF. CDR3 DNA: TGTGCCAGCAGTTCCGTGACTAGCCCCGGCACTGAGCAGTTCTTC.

The genes are TRBV4-3 and TRBJ1-2; 9 nucleotides agree with TRBD1. This CDR3 is built from 16 residues. CDR1 is LGHNA, CDR2 YSLEER, per germline. V was clipped by 4 bases and J by 7 bases; unmatched bases: 13. The chain's CDR3 is CASSLQAWTGESGYTF. CDR3 coding DNA: TGCGCCAGCAGCCTACAGGCCTGGACAGGGGAGTCTGGCTACACCTTC.

The rearrangement uses TRBV27 and TRBJ2-7; no clear D gene. V lost 2 bases and J lost 2, with 7 bases in between. CDR3 size: 13 residues. Germline CDR1 is MNHEY and CDR2 is SMNVEV (reference sequence). CDR3 DNA sequence: TGTGCCAGCAGTTTAGCTAGTCCCTACGAGCAGTACTTC. It specifies CASSLASPYEQYF.

The rearrangement joins TRBV5-4 to TRBJ2-7; 8 nucleotides agree with TRBD1. The V gene's germline CDR1 is SGHNT and CDR2 YYREEE (reference sequence). The CDR3 loop spans 13 amino acids. The ends lost 1 base at V and 6 bases at J; junction bases unmatched: 3. The DNA of the CDR3 is TGTGCCAGCAGCTTGCCAGGGGGCGGCGAGCAGTACTTC. Amino acid sequence: CASSLPGGGEQYF. Looking up the rest from reference TRBV5-4 and TRBJ2-7 gives the full variable domain: ETGVTQSPTHLIKTRGQQVTLRCSSQSGHNTVSWYQQALGQGPQFIFQYYREEENGRGNFPPRFSGLQFPNYSSELNVNALELDDSALYLCASSLPGGGEQYFGPGTRLTVT.

The V and J genes are TRBV6-1 and TRBJ1-3; D is possibly TRBD1 (5 bases). This CDR3 is 14 amino acids long. CDR1 and CDR2 from the germline V gene are MNHNS and SASEGT. The ends were cut back, 8 bases at V and 0 bases at J, with 11 bases in the middle. The CDR3 is CASGGRHSGNTIYF. CDR3 DNA: TGTGCCAGCGGGGGACGGCACTCTGGAAACACCATATATTTT.

The chain has TRBV6-1 and TRBJ1-5, with 9 bases identical to TRBD1. Germline trimming cut 5 bases from V and 1 base from J; bases unmatched to any gene: 3. CDR3 length equals 15 residues. Germline V lookup: CDR1 MNHNS, CDR2 SASEGT. The DNA for the CDR3 is TGTGCCAGCAGTTCCGGGACAGGGAGCAATCAGCCCCAGCATTTT. It specifies CASSSGTGSNQPQHF.

This chain joins TRBV28 and TRBJ2-1; no firm D call. The germline CDR1 and CDR2 sequences are MDHEN and SYDVKM. The CDR3 runs to 15 residues. Trimming left V 3 bases short and J 2 bases short, with 11 bases between. The CDR3 sequence is CASSFGDTTYNEQFF. CDR3 in DNA: TGTGCCAGCAGTTTTGGGGATACGACCTACAATGAGCAGTTCTTC. Combining the CDR3 with reference TRBV28 and TRBJ2-1 gives the whole variable domain DVKVTQSSRYLVKRTGEKVFLECVQDMDHENMFWYRQDPGLGLRLIYFSYDVKMKEKGDIPEGYSVSREKKERFSLILESASTNQTSMYLCASSFGDTTYNEQFFGPGTRLTVL.

This chain links TRBV29-1 with TRBJ1-1; D is unclear. V lost 4 bases and J lost 5, with 14 bases in between. Germline V gives CDR1 SQVTM, CDR2 ANQGSEA. The CDR3 is 13 residues long. Here the CDR3 reads CSVGIQGGTEAFF. As DNA, the CDR3 is TGCAGCGTTGGGATTCAAGGAGGGACTGAAGCTTTCTTT.

The CDR3 bases are TGTGCCAGCAGCAAACGGGTTCAGGGCACTGAAGCTTTCTTT. It specifies CASSKRVQGTEAFF. The chain carries TRBV6-5 and TRBJ1-1, with TRBD1 as a possible D gene (5 bases). CDR1 is MNHEY and CDR2 is SVGAGI in the germline V gene. V was shortened by 6 bases and J by 4 bases, with 15 bases between the two germline ends. This CDR3 is built from 14 residues.

The gene calls are TRBV7-2 and TRBJ2-5; tentatively, D is TRBD1 (5 bases). The CDR3 totals 15 residues. Trimming took off 0 bases at V and 5 bases at J, with 13 bases between the two ends. The germline gives CDR1 SGHTA, CDR2 FQGNSA. CDR3 DNA sequence: TGTGCCAGCAGCTTAGCCGCAGGGCCCCGGGAGACCCAGTACTTC. Its protein is CASSLAAGPRETQYF.

The CDR3 nucleotides are TGTGCCAGCAGTTTAGCGGGCAATTACTACAATGAGCAGTTCTTC. Amino acid sequence: CASSLAGNYYNEQFF. This chain uses TRBV5-4 with TRBJ2-1, with 7 bases aligning to TRBD2. The CDR3 runs 15 residues. Germline V gene sequence: CDR1 SGHNT, CDR2 YYREEE (reference sequence). J was trimmed by 3 bases and V by 5 bases; bases with no gene match: 8.

The rearrangement links TRBV5-4 to TRBJ2-7, with unresolved D. Trimming stripped 1 base from V and 0 bases from J, with 5 bases between. The CDR3 runs 13 residues. Germline CDR1 SGHNT, CDR2 YYREEE (reference sequence). CDR3 protein: CASSLPRSYEQYF. The CDR3 region has the DNA TGTGCCAGCAGCTTGCCGCGCTCCTACGAGCAGTACTTC.

The gene calls are TRBV5-1 and TRBJ2-2; D is unresolved. The V gene's germline CDR1 is SGHRS and CDR2 YFSETQ. The CDR3 covers 13 residues. The V end lost 0 bases, the J end lost 6 bases, and 6 bases lay between the germline ends. The CDR3: CASSLGTAGELFF. Here the CDR3 DNA reads TGCGCCAGCAGCTTGGGTACGGCCGGGGAGCTGTTTTTT.

V usage is TRBV12-3 or TRBV12-4 and J usage is TRBJ2-3, with TRBD1 identical over 12 bases. The CDR3 contains 19 residues. The junction had 14 bases not matched to a gene; V was cut back by 3 bases and J by 4 bases. CDR3 nucleotide sequence: TGTGCCAGCAGTTTCCTCTCCCTGGGACAGGGGGCTGTTGCAGATACGCAGTATTTT. Its translation is CASSFLSLGQGAVADTQYF.

This CDR3 reads CASKGAQVNNEQFF. The CDR3 bases are TGTGCCAGCAAGGGGGCCCAGGTCAACAATGAGCAGTTCTTC. V usage is TRBV28 and J usage is TRBJ2-1; 7 nucleotides line up with TRBD1. CDR1 is MDHEN and CDR2 is SYDVKM in the germline V gene. V shed 7 bases and J 5 bases; nucleotides not matched to a gene: 8. The CDR3 has 14 residues. Full variable domain (rest looked up from reference TRBV28 and TRBJ2-1): DVKVTQSSRYLVKRTGEKVFLECVQDMDHENMFWYRQDPGLGLRLIYFSYDVKMKEKGDIPEGYSVSREKKERFSLILESASTNQTSMYLCASKGAQVNNEQFFGPGTRLTVL.

This clonotype turned up a few times. The chain has TRBV14 and TRBJ2-3, with D possibly being TRBD1 (5 bases). V lost 4 bases and J lost 0, with 11 bases in between. Germline-derived CDR1 and CDR2 are SGHDN and FVKESK. The CDR3 length is 15 residues. In DNA, the CDR3 is TGTGCCAGCAGCCCAGGGCGATCTAGCACAGATACGCAGTATTTT. Its translation: CASSPGRSSTDTQYF.

V usage is TRBV7-2 and J usage is TRBJ2-1; 14 bases align to TRBD2. Losses at the gene ends were 0 bases for V and 3 bases for J; bases not matched to a gene: 4. There are 18 residues in the CDR3. CDR1 and CDR2 from the germline V gene are SGHTA and FQGNSA. The CDR3 region is CASSLARGLAGDYNEQFF. CDR3 in DNA: TGTGCCAGCAGCTTAGCCCGGGGACTAGCGGGAGACTACAATGAGCAGTTCTTC.